The text below deals with one T cell receptor beta chain. Antigen unknown. Relative to the germline gene, one junction end is altered; a read error may explain this. Per germline, CDR1 SNHLY and CDR2 FYNNEI. This CDR3 has 16 amino acids. TCR beta CDR3 sequences were amplified from RNA transcripts. The HTBI primer set served for first-round RT-PCR of the TCR CDR3. TCRdb recomputed calls from the multiplex PCR reads with MiXCR, one row per CDR3 protein. The sample has about 260,000 distinct CDR3 sequences, approximately 21% seen once. This sample was taken from a study of T cells in Graves' hyperthyroidism and ophthalmopathy. General study findings and limits: The model made its ophthalmopathy prediction, and onset followed a median around 6.9 months later. A 13 V-J signature model discriminated ophthalmopathy versus stable hyperthyroidism.

The diagnostic basis comprised clinical symptoms, serum thyroxine and TRAb, thyroid ultrasound and orbital computed tomography. PBMCs were collected from a roughly 9.7 ml volume of fresh peripheral blood. The chain has TRBV2 and TRBJ2-1; D is perhaps TRBD1 or TRBD2 (5 bases each). The sample taken for sequencing was blood. This receptor was identified in a man aged 25 to 40 with Graves' ophthalmopathy. CDR3 sequence (DNA): TGCGCCAGCAGTGAACTAGGGGCCGACTCCTACAATGAGCAGTCCTTC. Its protein is CASSELGADSYNEQSF.